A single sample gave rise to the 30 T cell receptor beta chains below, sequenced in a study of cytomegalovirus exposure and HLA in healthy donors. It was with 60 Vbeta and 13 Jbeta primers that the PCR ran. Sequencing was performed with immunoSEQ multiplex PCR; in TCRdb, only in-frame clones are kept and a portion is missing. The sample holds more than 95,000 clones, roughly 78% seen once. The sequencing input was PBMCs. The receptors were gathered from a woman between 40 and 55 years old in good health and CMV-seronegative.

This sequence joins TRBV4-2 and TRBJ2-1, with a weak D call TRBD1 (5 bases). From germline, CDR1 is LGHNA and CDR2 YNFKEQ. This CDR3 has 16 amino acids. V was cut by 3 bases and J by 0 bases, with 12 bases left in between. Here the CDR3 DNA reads TGTGCCAGCAGCCAGGCACAGGTTAGCTCCTACAATGAGCAGTTCTTC. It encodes CASSQAQVSSYNEQFF.

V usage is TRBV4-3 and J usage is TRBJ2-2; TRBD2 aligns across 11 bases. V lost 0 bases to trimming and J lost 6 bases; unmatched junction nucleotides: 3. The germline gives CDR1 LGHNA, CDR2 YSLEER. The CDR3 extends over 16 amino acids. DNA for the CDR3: TGCGCCAGCAGCCAAGATGGTAGCGGGAGGGCCGGGGAGCTGTTTTTT. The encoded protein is CASSQDGSGRAGELFF.

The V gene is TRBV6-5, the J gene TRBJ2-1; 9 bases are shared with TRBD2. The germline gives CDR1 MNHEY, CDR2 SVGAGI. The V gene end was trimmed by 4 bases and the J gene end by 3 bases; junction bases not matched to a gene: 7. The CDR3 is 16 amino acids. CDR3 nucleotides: TGTGCCAGCAGTTTGGCTAGCGGGGTCGGCTACAATGAGCAGTTCTTC. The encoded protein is CASSLASGVGYNEQFF.

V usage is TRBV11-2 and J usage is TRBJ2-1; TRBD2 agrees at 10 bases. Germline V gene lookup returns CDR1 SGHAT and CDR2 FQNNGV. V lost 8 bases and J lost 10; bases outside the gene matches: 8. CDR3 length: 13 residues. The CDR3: CASRSGLAREQFF. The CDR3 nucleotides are TGTGCCAGCCGCTCGGGACTAGCGAGGGAGCAGTTCTTC.

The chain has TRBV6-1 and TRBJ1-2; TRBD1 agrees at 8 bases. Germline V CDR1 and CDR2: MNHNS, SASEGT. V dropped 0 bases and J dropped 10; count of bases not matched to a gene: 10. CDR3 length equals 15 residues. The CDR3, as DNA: TGTGCCAGCAGTGAAGCCTTGGACAGGGCAAGCCTCTACACCTTC. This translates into CASSEALDRASLYTF.

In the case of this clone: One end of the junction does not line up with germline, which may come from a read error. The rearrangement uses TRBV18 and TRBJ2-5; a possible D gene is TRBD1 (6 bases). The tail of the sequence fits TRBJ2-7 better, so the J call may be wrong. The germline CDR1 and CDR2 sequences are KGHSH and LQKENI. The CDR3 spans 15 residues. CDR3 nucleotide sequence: TGTGCCAGCTTACCAAGCAGGGGACCTTCCTACGAGCAGTACTTC. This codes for CASLPSRGPSYEQYF.

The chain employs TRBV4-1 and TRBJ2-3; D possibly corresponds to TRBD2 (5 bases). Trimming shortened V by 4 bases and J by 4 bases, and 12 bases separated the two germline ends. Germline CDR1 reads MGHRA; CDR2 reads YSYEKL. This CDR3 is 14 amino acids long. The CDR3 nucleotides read TGCGCCAGCAGCCCCTGGTCCGGGGCAGATACGCAGTATTTT. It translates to CASSPWSGADTQYF.

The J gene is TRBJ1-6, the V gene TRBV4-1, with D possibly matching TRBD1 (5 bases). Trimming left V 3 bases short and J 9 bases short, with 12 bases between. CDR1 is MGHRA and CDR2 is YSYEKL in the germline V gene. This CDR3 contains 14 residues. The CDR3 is CASSQGRQISPLHF. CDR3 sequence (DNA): TGCGCCAGCAGCCAGGGTCGACAGATTTCACCCCTCCACTTT.

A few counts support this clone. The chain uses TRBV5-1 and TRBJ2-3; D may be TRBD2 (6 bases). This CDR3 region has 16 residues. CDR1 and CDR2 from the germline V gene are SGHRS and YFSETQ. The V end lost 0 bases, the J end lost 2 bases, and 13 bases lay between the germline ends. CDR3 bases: TGCGCCAGCAGCTTGGGGGGGACTCACTACACAGATACGCAGTATTTT. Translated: CASSLGGTHYTDTQYF.

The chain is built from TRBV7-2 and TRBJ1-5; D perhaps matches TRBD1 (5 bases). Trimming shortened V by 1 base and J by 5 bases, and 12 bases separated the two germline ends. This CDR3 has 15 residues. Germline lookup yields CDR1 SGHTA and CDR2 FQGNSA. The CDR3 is CASSLDGRVYQPQHF. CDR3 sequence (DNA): TGTGCCAGCAGCTTAGATGGCAGGGTTTATCAGCCCCAGCATTTT.

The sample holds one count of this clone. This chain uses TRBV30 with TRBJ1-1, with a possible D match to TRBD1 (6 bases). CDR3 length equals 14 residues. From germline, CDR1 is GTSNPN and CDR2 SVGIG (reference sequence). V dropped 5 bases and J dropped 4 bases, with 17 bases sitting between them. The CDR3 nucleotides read TGTGCCTGGGACCGAGGGGGGGCTCGCACTGAAGCTTTCTTT. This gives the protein CAWDRGGARTEAFF.

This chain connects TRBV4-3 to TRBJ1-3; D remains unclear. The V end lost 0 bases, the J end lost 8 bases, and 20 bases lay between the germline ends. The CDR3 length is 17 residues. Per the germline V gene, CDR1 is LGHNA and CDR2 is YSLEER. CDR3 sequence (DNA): TGCGCCAGCAGCCAAGATCGGTTTGGAGGAGAAGGAGACACCATATATTTT. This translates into CASSQDRFGGEGDTIYF.

The CDR3 spells CASNPTGGNSPLHF. The CDR3 DNA sequence: TGTGCCAGCAATCCGACAGGGGGGAATTCACCCCTCCACTTT. J is TRBJ1-6 and V is TRBV28, with 9 positions matching TRBD1. The CDR3 extends over 14 amino acids. Germline V lookup: CDR1 MDHEN, CDR2 SYDVKM. V gave up 7 bases and J gave up 7 bases; unmatched junction bases: 5.

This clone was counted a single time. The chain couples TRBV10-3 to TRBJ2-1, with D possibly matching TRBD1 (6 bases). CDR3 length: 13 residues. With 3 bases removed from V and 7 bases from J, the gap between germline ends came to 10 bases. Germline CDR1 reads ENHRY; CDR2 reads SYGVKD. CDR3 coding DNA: TGTGCCATCAGTGACGGACAGATAAATGAGCAGTTCTTC. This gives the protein CAISDGQINEQFF.

DNA of the CDR3: TGTGCCAGCAGCCGTTTAACTTCGGGGAACACTGAAGCTTTCTTT. Translation gives CASSRLTSGNTEAFF. The V and J genes are TRBV14 and TRBJ1-1; no clear D. The CDR3 is 15 amino acids. Trimming removed 4 bases at V and 1 base at J, with 13 bases between. In germline, CDR1 is SGHDN, CDR2 FVKESK.

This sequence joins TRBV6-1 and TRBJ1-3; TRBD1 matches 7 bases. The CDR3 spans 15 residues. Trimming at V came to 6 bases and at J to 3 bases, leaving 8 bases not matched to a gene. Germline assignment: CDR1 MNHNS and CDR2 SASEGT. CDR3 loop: CASSRQGISGNTIYF. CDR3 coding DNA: TGTGCCAGCAGCCGACAGGGTATAAGTGGAAACACCATATATTTT.

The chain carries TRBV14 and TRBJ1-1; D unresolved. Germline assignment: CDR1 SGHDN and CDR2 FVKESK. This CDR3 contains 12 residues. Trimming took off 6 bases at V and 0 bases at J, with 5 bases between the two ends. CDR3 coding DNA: TGTGCCAGCAGTCACTTGAACACTGAAGCTTTCTTT. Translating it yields CASSHLNTEAFF.

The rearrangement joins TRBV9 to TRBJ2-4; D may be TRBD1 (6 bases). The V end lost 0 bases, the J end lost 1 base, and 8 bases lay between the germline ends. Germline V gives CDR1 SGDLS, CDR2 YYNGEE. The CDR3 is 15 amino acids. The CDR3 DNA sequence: TGTGCCAGCAGCGTAGGTGGGGGCGCCAAAAACATTCAGTACTTC. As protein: CASSVGGGAKNIQYF.

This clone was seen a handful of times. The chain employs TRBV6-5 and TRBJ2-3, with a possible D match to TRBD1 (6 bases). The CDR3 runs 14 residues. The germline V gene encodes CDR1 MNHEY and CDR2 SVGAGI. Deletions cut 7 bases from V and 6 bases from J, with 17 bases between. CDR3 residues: CASTSLRGEDTQYF. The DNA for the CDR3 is TGTGCCAGCACCTCACTCAGGGGAGAGGATACGCAGTATTTT.

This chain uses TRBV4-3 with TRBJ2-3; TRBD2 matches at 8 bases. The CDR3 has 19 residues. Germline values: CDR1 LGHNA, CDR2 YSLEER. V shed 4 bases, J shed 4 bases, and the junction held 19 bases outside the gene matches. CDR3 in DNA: TGCGCCAGCAGCCCCCGGGTCGGGGGGGTGGTCCTTGGCGCAGATACGCAGTATTTT. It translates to CASSPRVGGVVLGADTQYF.

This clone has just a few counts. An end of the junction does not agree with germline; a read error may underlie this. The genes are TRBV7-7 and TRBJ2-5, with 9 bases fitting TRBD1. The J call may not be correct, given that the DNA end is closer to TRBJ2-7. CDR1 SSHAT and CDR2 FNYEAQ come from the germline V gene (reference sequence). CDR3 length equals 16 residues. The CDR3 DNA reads TGTGCTAGCAGCCCCTCGGGACAGGGAAAAAGCTACGAGCAGTACTTC. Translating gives CASSPSGQGKSYEQYF.

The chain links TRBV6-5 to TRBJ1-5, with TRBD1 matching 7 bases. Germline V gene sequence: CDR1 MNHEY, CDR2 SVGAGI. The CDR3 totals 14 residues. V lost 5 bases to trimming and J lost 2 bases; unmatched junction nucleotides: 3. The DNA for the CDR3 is TGTGCCAGCAGTAACGGACAGGGCAATCAGCCCCAGCATTTT. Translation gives CASSNGQGNQPQHF.

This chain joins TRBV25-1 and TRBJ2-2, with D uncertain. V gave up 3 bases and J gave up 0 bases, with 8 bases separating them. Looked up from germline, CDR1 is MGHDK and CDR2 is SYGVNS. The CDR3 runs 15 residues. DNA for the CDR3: TGTGCCAGCAGTGATACCACAGCGAACACCGGGGAGCTGTTTTTT. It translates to CASSDTTANTGELFF.

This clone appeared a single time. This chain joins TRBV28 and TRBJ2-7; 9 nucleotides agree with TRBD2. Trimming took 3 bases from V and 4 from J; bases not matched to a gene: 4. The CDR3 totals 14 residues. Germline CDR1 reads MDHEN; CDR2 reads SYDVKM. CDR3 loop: CASSLWREGYEQYF. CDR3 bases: TGTGCCAGCAGTTTGTGGCGGGAGGGTTACGAGCAGTACTTC.

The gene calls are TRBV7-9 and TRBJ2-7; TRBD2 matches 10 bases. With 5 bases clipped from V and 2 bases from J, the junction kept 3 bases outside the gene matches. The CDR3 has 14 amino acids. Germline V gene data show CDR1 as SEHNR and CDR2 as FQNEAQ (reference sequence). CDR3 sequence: CASSPSGGAYEQYF. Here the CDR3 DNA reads TGTGCCAGCAGCCCTAGCGGGGGAGCCTACGAGCAGTACTTC.

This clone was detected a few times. In DNA form, the CDR3 reads TGTGCCAGCAGCTTGTCCGGGGGCACTGAAGCTTTCTTT. It translates to CASSLSGGTEAFF. The rearrangement links TRBV11-2 to TRBJ1-1; D perhaps matches TRBD1 (5 bases). Trimming took off 3 bases at V and 4 bases at J, with 9 bases between the two ends. The germline V gene encodes CDR1 SGHAT and CDR2 FQNNGV. The CDR3 has 13 amino acids.

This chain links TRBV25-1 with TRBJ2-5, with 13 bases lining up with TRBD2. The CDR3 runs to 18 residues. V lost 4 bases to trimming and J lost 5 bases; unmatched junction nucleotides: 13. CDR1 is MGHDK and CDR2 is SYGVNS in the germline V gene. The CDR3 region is CASSGRTSGRTRRETQYF. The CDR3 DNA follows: TGTGCCAGCAGTGGCAGGACTAGCGGGAGAACGCGGCGCGAGACCCAGTACTTC.

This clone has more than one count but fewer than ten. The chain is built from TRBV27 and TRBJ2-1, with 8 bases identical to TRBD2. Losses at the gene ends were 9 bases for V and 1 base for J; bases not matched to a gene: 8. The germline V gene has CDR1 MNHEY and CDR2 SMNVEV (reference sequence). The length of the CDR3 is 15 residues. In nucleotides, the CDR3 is TGTGCCAGTTGGGGGTTAGCGGGATCCTACAATGAGCAGTTCTTC. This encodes CASWGLAGSYNEQFF.

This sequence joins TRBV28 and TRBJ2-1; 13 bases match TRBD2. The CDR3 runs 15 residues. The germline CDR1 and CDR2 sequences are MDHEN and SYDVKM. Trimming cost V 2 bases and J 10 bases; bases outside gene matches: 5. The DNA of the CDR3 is TGTGCCAGCAGTTTACAGACTAGCGGGAGGCCCGAGCAGTTCTTC. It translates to CASSLQTSGRPEQFF.

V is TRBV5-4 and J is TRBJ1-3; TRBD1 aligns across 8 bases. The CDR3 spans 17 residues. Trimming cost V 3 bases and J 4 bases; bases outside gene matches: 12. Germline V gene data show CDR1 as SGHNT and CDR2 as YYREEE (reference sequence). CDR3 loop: CASSSGWTGMGGNTIYF. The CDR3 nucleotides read TGTGCCAGCAGCTCAGGATGGACAGGGATGGGCGGAAACACCATATATTTT.